This T cell receptor (beta chain) came from a study of cytomegalovirus exposure and HLA in healthy donors. The primer mix had 60 Vbeta and 13 Jbeta primers. Method: immunoSEQ multiplex PCR; TCRdb's copy keeps in-frame clones and lacks some. This sample has fewer than 200,000 clones, with about four fifths found just once. Trimming stripped 5 bases from V and 0 bases from J, with 12 bases between. From germline, CDR1 is SGHTA and CDR2 FQGNSA. This CDR3 has 15 residues. Input material: PBMCs. The J gene is TRBJ2-3, the V gene TRBV7-2, with a possible D match to TRBD2 (6 bases). This clonotype was sampled from a woman between 18 and 29 years old in good health and CMV-seropositive. The chain's CDR3 is CASSVGLPSTDTQYF. The CDR3 nucleotides are TGTGCCAGCAGCGTAGGACTACCTAGCACAGATACGCAGTATTTT.